This T cell receptor beta chain was recovered during a study of blood T cell repertoires in COVID-19. Study in general: The analysed material was cDNA or gDNA that came from T cells, B-cell-depleted T cells, or PBMCs.

Methods used by the authors: For nucleated cells, counts were estimated from reference gene primer amplification. This table comes from immunoSEQ multiplex PCR, and its TCRdb copy is limited to in-frame clones, with some not included. V, J and clone size were drawn from that table, and D and trimming were deduced from the DNA. Here the sample spans roughly 81,000 clones, roughly 84% being singletons. One Seattle source followed patients from active infection through their disease course. Trimming pared 4 bases from V and 0 bases from J, leaving 6 bases between. Germline CDR1 is GTSNPN and CDR2 is SVGIG (reference sequence). This CDR3 is built from 12 residues.

The specimen was peripheral blood. The TCR originated in a woman aged 80 or older with COVID-19, enrolled during active disease. The V and J genes are TRBV30 and TRBJ1-2, with D unresolved. CDR3 loop: CAWMQTNYGYTF. DNA for the CDR3: TGTGCCTGGATGCAGACTAACTATGGCTACACCTTC.